A single sample gave rise to the 10 T cell receptor beta chains below, sequenced in a study of Graves' ophthalmopathy and Graves' hyperthyroidism. Amplification from RNA transcripts yielded the TCR beta CDR3 regions. HTBI-primed first-round RT-PCR preceded second-round multiplex PCR. MiXCR, applied by TCRdb to the multiplex PCR reads, yields one record per CDR3 protein. The sample includes roughly 600,000 distinct CDR3 sequences, approximately 35% of them seen just once. The source material was peripheral blood or thyroid tissue (not recorded which). Source of these receptors: an adult man with Graves' hyperthyroidism.

This clonotype has just one count. This may be a read error, as it is one base from a much larger clone. The chain has TRBV7-9 and TRBJ2-2; D remains unclear. The CDR3 is made up of 11 amino acids. The V gene's germline CDR1 is SEHNR and CDR2 FQNEAQ (reference sequence). Between the trimmed V and J ends, which lost 8 bases and 3 bases, there was a span of 4 bases. The CDR3 sequence is CASVDTGELFF. CDR3 sequence (DNA): TGTGCCAGCGTGGACACCGGGGAGCTGTTTTTT.

As to this clonotype: Given a much more abundant clone one base away, this may be a read error. The rearrangement joins TRBV7-9 to TRBJ1-2; no firm D call. The CDR3 covers 13 residues. Germline V CDR1 and CDR2: SEHNR, FQNEAQ (reference sequence). CDR3 DNA sequence: TGTGCCAGCAGACGTCGAGCTAACTATGGCTGCACCTTC. Residues: CASRRRANYGCTF.

This clonotype was seen repeatedly, ten times or more. The chain employs TRBV19 and TRBJ1-2; D ambiguous. V was trimmed by 5 bases and J by 4 bases, leaving 14 bases between them. The CDR3 sequence is 14 residues long. Germline-derived CDR1 and CDR2 are LNHDA and SQIVND (reference sequence). The DNA for the CDR3 is TGTGCCAGTAGTCCGCGCCTCCAGAGCTATGGCTACACCTTC. Protein sequence: CASSPRLQSYGYTF.

The J gene is TRBJ2-6, the V gene TRBV9, with TRBD2 as a possible D gene (5 bases). This CDR3 comprises 15 residues. Trimming took 3 bases from V and 4 from J, leaving 11 bases between them. Germline lookup yields CDR1 SGDLS and CDR2 YYNGEE. The CDR3 DNA reads TGTGCCAGCAGCGCGGCTGGCGGGGGGGCCAACGTCCTGACTTTC. Translated: CASSAAGGGANVLTF.

The table lists this clonotype with many counts. V usage is TRBV10-3 and J usage is TRBJ2-7; TRBD1 might be the D (5 bases). CDR1 is ENHRY, CDR2 SYGVKD, per germline. Trimming cost V 3 bases and J 5 bases, with 5 bases left between them. This CDR3 is built from 11 residues. CDR3 in amino acids: CAISEGDEQYF. Written as DNA, the CDR3 is TGTGCCATCAGTGAAGGGGACGAGCAGTACTTC.

This clonotype was seen repeatedly, ten times or more. The rearrangement uses TRBV10-3 and TRBJ2-7; D may be TRBD2 (6 bases). This CDR3 region has 13 residues. Trimming took 8 bases from V and 2 from J, leaving 13 bases between them. Germline V gene sequence: CDR1 ENHRY, CDR2 SYGVKD. The CDR3 is CAILSSDTYEQYF. CDR3 DNA sequence: TGTGCCATCTTATCTAGCGATACCTACGAGCAGTACTTC.

The chain recombines TRBV6-5 with TRBJ1-1; possibly TRBD1 for D (6 bases). This CDR3 spans 16 amino acids. V was shortened by 3 bases and J by 1 base, with 15 bases between the two germline ends. The germline V gene has CDR1 MNHEY and CDR2 SVGAGI. The CDR3 protein is CASSYVGGQGNTEAFF. Written as DNA, the CDR3 is TGTGCCAGCAGTTATGTGGGGGGCCAGGGGAACACTGAAGCTTTCTTT.

This clonotype showed up many times. The gene calls are TRBV29-1 and TRBJ1-2; D might be TRBD1 (5 bases). Trimming stripped 3 bases from V and 8 bases from J, with 13 bases between. The germline V gene encodes CDR1 SQVTM and CDR2 ANQGSEA. The CDR3 consists of 12 residues. CDR3 loop: CSVERGVKGYTF. CDR3 in DNA: TGCAGCGTTGAGAGAGGGGTTAAGGGCTACACCTTC.

This clonotype was observed at least ten times. The chain joins TRBV7-8 to TRBJ1-2; the D gene is possibly TRBD1 (6 bases). This CDR3 has 15 amino acids. Germline V gene sequence: CDR1 SGHVS, CDR2 FQNEAQ. V was pared by 3 bases and J by 0 bases, with 11 bases between. CDR3: CASSFGQPSNYGYTF. As DNA, the CDR3 is TGTGCCAGCAGCTTCGGACAGCCCTCTAACTATGGCTACACCTTC.

A remark on this clonotype: One end of the junction varies from germline; a read error may be responsible. The chain links TRBV5-1 to TRBJ2-7; D is tentatively TRBD1 or TRBD2 (5 bases each). The CDR3 is 15 residues long. The germline V gene encodes CDR1 SGHRS and CDR2 YFSETQ. For the CDR3, the DNA is TGCGCCAGCAGTTTGGGGACGGCTGGGGAGTACGAGCAGTACTTC. Its protein is CASSLGTAGEYEQYF.